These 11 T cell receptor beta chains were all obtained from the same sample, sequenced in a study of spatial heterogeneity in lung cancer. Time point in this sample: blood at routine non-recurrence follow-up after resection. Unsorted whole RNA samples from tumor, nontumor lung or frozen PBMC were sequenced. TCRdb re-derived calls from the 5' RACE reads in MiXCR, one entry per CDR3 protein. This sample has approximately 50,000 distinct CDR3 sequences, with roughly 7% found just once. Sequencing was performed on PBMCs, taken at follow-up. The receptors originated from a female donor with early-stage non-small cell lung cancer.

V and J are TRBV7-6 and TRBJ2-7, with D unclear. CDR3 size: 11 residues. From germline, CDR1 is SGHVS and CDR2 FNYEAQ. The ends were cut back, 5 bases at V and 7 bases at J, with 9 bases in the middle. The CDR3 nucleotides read TGTGCCAGCAGCAAATCGGAAGAGCAGTACTTC. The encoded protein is CASSKSEEQYF.

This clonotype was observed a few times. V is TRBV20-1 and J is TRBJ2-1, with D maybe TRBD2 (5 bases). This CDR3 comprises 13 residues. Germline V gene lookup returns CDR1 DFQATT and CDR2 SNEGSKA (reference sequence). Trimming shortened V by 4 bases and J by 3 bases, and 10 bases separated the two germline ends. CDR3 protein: CSAIARDYNEQFF. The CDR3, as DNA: TGCAGTGCTATTGCGAGGGACTACAATGAGCAGTTCTTC.

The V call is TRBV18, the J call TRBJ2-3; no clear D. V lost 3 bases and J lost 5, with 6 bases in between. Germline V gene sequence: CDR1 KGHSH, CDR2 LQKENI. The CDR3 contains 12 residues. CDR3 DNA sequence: TGTGCCAGCTCACCGGTTAAAGATACGCAGTATTTT. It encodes CASSPVKDTQYF. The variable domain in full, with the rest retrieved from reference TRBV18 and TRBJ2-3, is NAGVMQNPRHLVRRRGQEARLRCSPMKGHSHVYWYRQLPEEGLKFMVYLQKENIIDESGMPKERFSAEFPKEGPSILRIQQVVRGDSAAYFCASSPVKDTQYFGPGTRLTVL.

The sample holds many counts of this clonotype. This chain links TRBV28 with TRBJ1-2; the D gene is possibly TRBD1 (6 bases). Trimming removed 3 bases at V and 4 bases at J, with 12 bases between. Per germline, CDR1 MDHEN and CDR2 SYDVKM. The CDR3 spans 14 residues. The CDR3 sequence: CASSFGGTTYGYTF. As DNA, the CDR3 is TGTGCCAGCAGTTTCGGGGGCACTACCTATGGCTACACCTTC.

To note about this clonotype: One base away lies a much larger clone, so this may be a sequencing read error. The CDR3 protein is CASGDRMNTEAFF. The DNA of the CDR3 is TGTGCCAGCGGGGATAGGATGAACACTGAAGCTTTCTTT. The chain recombines TRBV6-6 with TRBJ1-1, with D unclear. Trimming left V 8 bases short and J 0 bases short, with 10 bases between. The CDR3 is made up of 13 amino acids. CDR1 is MNHNY, CDR2 SVGAGI, per germline (reference sequence).

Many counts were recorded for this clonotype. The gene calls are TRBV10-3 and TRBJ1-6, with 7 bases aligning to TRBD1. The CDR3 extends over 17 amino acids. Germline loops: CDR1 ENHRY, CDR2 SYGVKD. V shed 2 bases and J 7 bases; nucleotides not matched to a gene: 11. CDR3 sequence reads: CAISETETGVQNSPLHF. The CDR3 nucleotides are TGTGCCATCAGTGAGACCGAAACAGGGGTGCAAAATTCACCCCTCCACTTT.

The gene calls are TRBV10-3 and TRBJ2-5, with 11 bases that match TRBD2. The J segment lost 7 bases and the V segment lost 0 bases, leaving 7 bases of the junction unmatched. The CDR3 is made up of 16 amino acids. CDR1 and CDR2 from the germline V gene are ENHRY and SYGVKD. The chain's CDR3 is CAISESTSGDLGTQYF. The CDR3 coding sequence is TGTGCCATCAGTGAGTCGACTAGCGGGGACCTCGGGACCCAGTACTTC.

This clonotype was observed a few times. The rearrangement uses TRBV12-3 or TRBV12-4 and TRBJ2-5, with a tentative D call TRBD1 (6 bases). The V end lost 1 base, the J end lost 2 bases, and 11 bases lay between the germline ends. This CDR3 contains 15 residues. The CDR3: CASSLGSGTQETQYF. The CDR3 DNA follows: TGTGCCAGCAGTTTAGGCAGTGGGACACAAGAGACCCAGTACTTC.

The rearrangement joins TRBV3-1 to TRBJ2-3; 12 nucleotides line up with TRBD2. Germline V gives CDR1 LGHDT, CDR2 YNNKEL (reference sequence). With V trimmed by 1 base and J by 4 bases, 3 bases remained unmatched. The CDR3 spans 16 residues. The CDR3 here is CASSQALAGGPDTQYF. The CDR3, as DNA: TGTGCCAGCAGCCAAGCGCTAGCGGGGGGGCCAGATACGCAGTATTTT.

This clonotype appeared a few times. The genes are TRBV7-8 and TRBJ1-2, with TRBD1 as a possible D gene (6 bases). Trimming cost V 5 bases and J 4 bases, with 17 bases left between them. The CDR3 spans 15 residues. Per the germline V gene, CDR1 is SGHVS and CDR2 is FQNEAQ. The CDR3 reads CASSVGGGPSYGYTF. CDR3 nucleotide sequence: TGTGCCAGCAGCGTCGGCGGGGGGCCCTCCTATGGCTACACCTTC.

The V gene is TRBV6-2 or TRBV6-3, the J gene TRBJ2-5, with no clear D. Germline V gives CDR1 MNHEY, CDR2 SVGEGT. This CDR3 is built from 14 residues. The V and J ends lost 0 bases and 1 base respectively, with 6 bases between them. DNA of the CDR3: TGTGCCAGCAGTTACTCGGGGATCCAAGAGACCCAGTACTTC. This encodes CASSYSGIQETQYF.